Listed here is a single TCR beta chain. Its target is unknown. The junction departs from the called germline gene at one end, perhaps through a read error. These data belong to a study of cytomegalovirus exposure and HLA in healthy donors. Study-wide background: Roughly 80% of 350 to 400 genotyped donors fell in the Caucasian-associated ancestry cluster.

The CDR3 is made up of 12 amino acids. Germline CDR1 and CDR2: SEHNR and FQNEAQ (reference sequence). This PCR relied on a set of 60 Vbeta primers and 13 Jbeta primers. Sequenced by immunoSEQ multiplex PCR; TCRdb stores in-frame clones only, minus some. The table includes some 270,000 clones, around 90% detected once. General study findings and limits: Later analysis showed most CMV-associated TCR beta chains appearing HLA-restricted.

Sequenced: PBMCs. The sequence came from a girl aged 2 to 10 in good health and CMV-seronegative. This sequence joins TRBV7-9 and TRBJ2-7; tentative D call: TRBD1 (6 bases). The CDR3 is CSSSLIGGEQYF. In DNA form, the CDR3 reads TGTTCCAGCAGCTTAATAGGGGGTGAGCAGTACTTC.